This T cell receptor beta chain was documented in a study of shared clonotypes between healthy human individuals. The CDR3 loop spans 15 amino acids. Trimming stripped 1 base from V and 2 bases from J, with 13 bases between. CDR1 is SGHRS, CDR2 YFSETQ, per germline. Clones were sequenced by immunoSEQ multiplex PCR, and TCRdb holds only the in-frame ones, with some missing. The sample has hundreds of thousands of clones, less than 96% seen once; the top ten hold 0.05% to 0.07%. Study observations and caveats: Naive subsets generally exceeded memory subsets in estimated richness. Clonotypes not shared had lower generation probabilities than those common to all four donors. Roughly 5% of naive CD4 clonotypes were shared across four donors.

As concerns this clone: Its specificity is not known.

Sequenced input: naive CD4+ T cells sorted from blood. Subset of the sample: CD45RA+ positively selected. The chain is built from TRBV5-1 and TRBJ2-7, with D hard to call. This receptor was obtained from a woman aged 30 to 39 in good health. The CDR3 here is CASSLTAGQTYEQYF. DNA for the CDR3: TGCGCCAGCAGCTTGACGGCAGGCCAAACCTACGAGCAGTACTTC. The full variable domain, its missing parts supplied by reference TRBV5-1 and TRBJ2-7, is KAGVTQTPRYLIKTRGQQVTLSCSPISGHRSVSWYQQTPGQGLQFLFEYFSETQRNKGNFPGRFSGRQFSNSRSEMNVSTLELGDSALYLCASSLTAGQTYEQYFGPGTRLTVT.